The T cell receptor beta chain described here comes from a study of blood T cell repertoires in COVID-19. Overall study: Some COVID-19 samples were acute and others convalescent; all came from the United States, Italy and Spain. The cDNA or gDNA used as material had been derived from T cells, B-cell-depleted T cells, or PBMCs.

Seattle enrolled patients during active infection and tracked them longitudinally. Original data processing: Estimates of nucleated cell counts were drawn from the amplification of reference gene primers. Clones were sequenced by immunoSEQ multiplex PCR, and TCRdb holds only the in-frame ones, with some missing. D and trimming were read from the DNA, whereas the V and J calls and clone size are those reported in that table. The sample contains hundreds of thousands of clones, around nine tenths of which appear only once. The sample comprised peripheral blood. This sequence originates from a woman in her sixties or seventies with COVID-19, enrolled during active disease.

The CDR3 nucleotides are TGTGCTAGTGGTCTCGCCCAGAATACAGATACGCAGTATTTT. Residues: CASGLAQNTDTQYF. The rearrangement joins TRBV12-5 to TRBJ2-3; D is unresolved. Trimming took off 5 bases at V and 3 bases at J, with 12 bases between the two ends. This CDR3 has 14 residues. The germline CDR1 and CDR2 sequences are LGHNT and FRNRAP. The complete variable domain, with remaining parts taken from reference TRBV12-5 and TRBJ2-3, reads DARVTQTPRHKVTEMGQEVTMRCQPILGHNTVFWYRQTMMQGLELLAYFRNRAPLDDSGMPKDRFSAEMPDATLATLKIQPSEPRDSAVYFCASGLAQNTDTQYFGPGTRLTVL.